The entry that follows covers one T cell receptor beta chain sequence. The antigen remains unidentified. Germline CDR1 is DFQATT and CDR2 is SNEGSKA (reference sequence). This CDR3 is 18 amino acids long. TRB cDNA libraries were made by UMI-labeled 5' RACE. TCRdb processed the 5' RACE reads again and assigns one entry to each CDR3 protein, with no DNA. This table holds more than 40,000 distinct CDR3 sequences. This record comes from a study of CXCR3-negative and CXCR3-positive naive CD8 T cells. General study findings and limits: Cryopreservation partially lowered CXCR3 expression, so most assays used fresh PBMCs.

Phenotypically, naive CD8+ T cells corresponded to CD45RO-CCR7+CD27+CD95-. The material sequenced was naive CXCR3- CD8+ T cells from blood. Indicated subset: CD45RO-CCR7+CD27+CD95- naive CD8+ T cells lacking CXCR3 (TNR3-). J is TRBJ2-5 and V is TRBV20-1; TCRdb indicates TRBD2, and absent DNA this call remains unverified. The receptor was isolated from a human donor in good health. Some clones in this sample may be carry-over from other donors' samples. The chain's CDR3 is CSATARLLAGGMQETQYF.